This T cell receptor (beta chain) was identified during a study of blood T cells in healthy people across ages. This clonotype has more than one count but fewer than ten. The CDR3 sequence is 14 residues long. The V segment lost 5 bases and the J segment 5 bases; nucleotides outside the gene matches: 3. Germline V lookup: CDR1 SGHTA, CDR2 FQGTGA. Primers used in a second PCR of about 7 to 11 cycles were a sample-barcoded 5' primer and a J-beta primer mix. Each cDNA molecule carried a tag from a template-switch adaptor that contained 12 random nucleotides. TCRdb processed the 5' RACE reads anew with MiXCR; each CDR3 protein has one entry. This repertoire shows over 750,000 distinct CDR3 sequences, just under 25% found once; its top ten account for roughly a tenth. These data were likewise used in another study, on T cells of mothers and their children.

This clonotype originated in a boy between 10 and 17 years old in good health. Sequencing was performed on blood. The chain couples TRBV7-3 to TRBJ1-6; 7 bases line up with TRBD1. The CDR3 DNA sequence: TGTGCCAGCAGCCTACAGGGGAATAATTCACCCCTCCACTTT. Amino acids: CASSLQGNNSPLHF.